The present T cell receptor (beta chain) was sequenced within a study of regulatory T cells in long-lasting Graves disease. With respect to this clonotype: What it binds is unknown.

Study-level findings and limits: A reduction in accuracy may have resulted from the small sample size. Thyroid tissue was not studied; only peripheral blood was.

CDR3-region Arm-PCR and iRepertoire HTBI primers produced the TCR beta libraries. TCRdb ran MiXCR on the multiplex PCR reads and lists one entry per CDR3 protein. The sample lists 530,000 or so distinct CDR3 sequences; 13% were seen once. The time point is: newly diagnosed GD, antithyroid drugs for less than 3 months. Generation of the TCR library employed RNA extracted from PBMCs. Under American Thyroid Association guidelines, Graves' disease was diagnosed. Germline values: CDR1 GTSNPN, CDR2 SVGIG (reference sequence). CDR3 length: 12 residues. The V end was cut by 6 bases, the J end by 3 bases, with 12 bases between. These same data were also listed under a study on T cells in Graves' hyperthyroidism and ophthalmopathy. That work states: RT-PCR in the first round (using the HTBI primer set) targeted the TCR CDR3.

Sequences were derived from peripheral blood mononuclear cells (PBMCs), sampled at new diagnosis, from a patient treated with antithyroid drugs. The rearrangement uses TRBV30 and TRBJ2-7, with D uncertain. The source of this sequence is a man aged 25 to 45 with Graves disease. The CDR3 here is CACWDQIYEQYF. The CDR3 DNA follows: TGTGCCTGCTGGGATCAAATCTACGAGCAGTACTTC.